The 10 T cell receptor beta chains presented below share a single source sample, sequenced in a study of T cell responses to AZD1222 COVID-19 vaccine. Sequencing was performed with immunoSEQ multiplex PCR; in TCRdb, only in-frame clones are kept and a portion is missing. The data hold 100,000 to 150,000 clones, with roughly 85% observed a single time. Sequences were derived from peripheral blood, sampled 28 days after the second AZD1222 dose. The receptor source for this set is an adult who received the AZD1222 COVID-19 vaccine.

This sequence joins TRBV27 and TRBJ2-3, with D tentatively TRBD2 (7 bases). The V gene's germline CDR1 is MNHEY and CDR2 SMNVEV (reference sequence). With 6 bases removed from V and 5 bases from J, the gap between germline ends came to 18 bases. The CDR3 is 15 amino acids. For the CDR3, the DNA is TGTGCCAGCAGCACCCTGGGGGGGCCCGAAGATACGCAGTATTTT. Translating it yields CASSTLGGPEDTQYF.

The CDR3 region has the DNA TGTGCCAGCATAGACAGGGTTGGGCAGCCCCAGCATTTT. Translating it yields CASIDRVGQPQHF. This rearrangement joins TRBV6-9 to TRBJ1-5, with TRBD1 identical over 7 bases. CDR1 MNHGY and CDR2 SVAAGI come from the germline V gene. The CDR3 is 13 amino acids. V shed 7 bases, J shed 7 bases, and the junction held 7 bases outside the gene matches.

V and J are TRBV5-1 and TRBJ2-7; no firm D call. The length of the CDR3 is 13 residues. Germline CDR1 SGHRS, CDR2 YFSETQ. V lost 6 bases and J 4 bases, leaving 14 bases between the germline ends. This chain's CDR3 is CASTEGLGYEQYF. The CDR3 DNA sequence: TGCGCCAGCACGGAAGGGCTTGGTTACGAGCAGTACTTC.

CDR3 residues: CASSLVTMPNEQFF. The CDR3 nucleotides are TGCGCCAGCAGCTTGGTGACGATGCCCAATGAGCAGTTCTTC. The chain is built from TRBV5-1 and TRBJ2-1; no clear D gene. Germline lookup yields CDR1 SGHRS and CDR2 YFSETQ. The CDR3 is 14 residues long. With 0 bases removed from V and 6 bases from J, the gap between germline ends came to 10 bases.

This chain joins TRBV5-1 and TRBJ2-3; 7 positions agree with TRBD2. Germline CDR1 and CDR2: SGHRS and YFSETQ. With V trimmed by 5 bases and J by 5 bases, 11 bases remained unmatched. The CDR3 runs to 15 residues. Here the CDR3 reads CASSVWRGTGDTQYF. In DNA, the CDR3 is TGCGCCAGCAGTGTGTGGCGGGGGACCGGAGATACGCAGTATTTT.

The rearrangement links TRBV5-1 to TRBJ2-5; 12 bases agree with TRBD2. The CDR3 totals 16 residues. Germline V gene sequence: CDR1 SGHRS, CDR2 YFSETQ. Trimming cost V 2 bases and J 4 bases; bases outside gene matches: 6. DNA of the CDR3: TGCGCCAGCAGCTTCGGACTAGCGGGGCCCCCAGAGACCCAGTACTTC. Translated: CASSFGLAGPPETQYF. Variable domain in full (rest from reference TRBV5-1 and TRBJ2-5): KAGVTQTPRYLIKTRGQQVTLSCSPISGHRSVSWYQQTPGQGLQFLFEYFSETQRNKGNFPGRFSGRQFSNSRSEMNVSTLELGDSALYLCASSFGLAGPPETQYFGPGTRLLVL.

The chain carries TRBV7-9 and TRBJ1-3; D not resolved. V dropped 5 bases and J dropped 0 bases, with 14 bases sitting between them. CDR3 size: 16 residues. Germline CDR1 is SEHNR and CDR2 is FQNEAQ (reference sequence). The CDR3 coding sequence is TGTGCCAGCAGCCCCGGGAGGGATCACTCTGGAAACACCATATATTTT. Translating it yields CASSPGRDHSGNTIYF.

V is TRBV19 and J is TRBJ1-6; D is unclear. This CDR3 has 14 amino acids. V lost 5 bases and J 6 bases, leaving 11 bases between the germline ends. Germline CDR1 and CDR2: LNHDA and SQIVND (reference sequence). CDR3 coding DNA: TGTGCCAGTAGTTTGAGATGGAGTAATTCACCCCTCCACTTT. Its protein product is CASSLRWSNSPLHF.

CDR3 sequence: CASSQASPHNEQFF. DNA for the CDR3: TGTGCCAGCAGCCAAGCTAGTCCCCACAATGAGCAGTTCTTC. The chain uses TRBV3-1 (or the pseudogene TRBV3-2) and TRBJ2-1; D unclear. The CDR3 totals 14 residues. The V end was cut by 1 base, the J end by 5 bases, with 9 bases between. The V gene's germline CDR1 is LGHDT and CDR2 YNNKEL (reference sequence).

V usage is TRBV6-5 and J usage is TRBJ1-3; D gene ambiguous. The CDR3 contains 13 residues. Trimming stripped 6 bases from V and 2 bases from J, with 8 bases between. CDR1 is MNHEY and CDR2 is SVGAGI in the germline V gene. The CDR3 nucleotides read TGTGCCAGCAGGCGATCCCCTGGAAACACCATATATTTT. Its translation is CASRRSPGNTIYF.